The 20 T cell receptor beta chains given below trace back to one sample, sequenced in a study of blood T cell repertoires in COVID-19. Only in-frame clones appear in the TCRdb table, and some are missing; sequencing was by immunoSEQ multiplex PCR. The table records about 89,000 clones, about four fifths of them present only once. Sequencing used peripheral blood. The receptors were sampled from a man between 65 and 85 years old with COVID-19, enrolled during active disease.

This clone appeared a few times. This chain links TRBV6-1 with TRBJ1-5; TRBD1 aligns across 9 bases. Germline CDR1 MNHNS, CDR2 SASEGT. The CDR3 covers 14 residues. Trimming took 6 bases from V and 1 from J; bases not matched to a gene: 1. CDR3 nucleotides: TGTGCCAGCAGCGGACAGGGGAGCAATCAGCCCCAGCATTTT. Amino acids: CASSGQGSNQPQHF.

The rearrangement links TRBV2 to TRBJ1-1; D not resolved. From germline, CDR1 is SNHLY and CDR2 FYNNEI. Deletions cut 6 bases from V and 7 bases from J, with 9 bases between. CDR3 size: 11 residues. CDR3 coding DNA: TGTGCCAGCAGCATAACAAGTGAAGCTTTCTTT. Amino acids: CASSITSEAFF.

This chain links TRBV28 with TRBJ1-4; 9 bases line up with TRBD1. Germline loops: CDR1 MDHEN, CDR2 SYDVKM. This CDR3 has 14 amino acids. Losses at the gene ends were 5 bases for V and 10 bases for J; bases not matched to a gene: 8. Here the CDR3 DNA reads TGTGCCAGCAGTACTCCGGGACAGGGCCGAAAACTGTTTTTT. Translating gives CASSTPGQGRKLFF.

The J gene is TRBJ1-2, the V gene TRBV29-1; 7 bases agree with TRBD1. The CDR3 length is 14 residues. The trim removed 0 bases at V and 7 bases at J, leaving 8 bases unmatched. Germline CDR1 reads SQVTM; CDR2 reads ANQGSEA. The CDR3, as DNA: TGCAGCGTTGAAGACAAAACAGGGGCGGGTGGCTACACCTTC. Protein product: CSVEDKTGAGGYTF.

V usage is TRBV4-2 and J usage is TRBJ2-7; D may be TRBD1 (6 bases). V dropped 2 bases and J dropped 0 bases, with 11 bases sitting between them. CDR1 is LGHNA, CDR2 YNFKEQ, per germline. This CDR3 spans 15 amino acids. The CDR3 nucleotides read TGTGCCAGCAGCCAAACACAGGGCCCCTCCTACGAGCAGTACTTC. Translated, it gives CASSQTQGPSYEQYF.

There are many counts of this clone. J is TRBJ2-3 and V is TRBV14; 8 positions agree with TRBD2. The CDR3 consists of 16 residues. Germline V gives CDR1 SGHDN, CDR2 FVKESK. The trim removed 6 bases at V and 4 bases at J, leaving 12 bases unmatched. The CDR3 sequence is CASSPRETGGADTQYF. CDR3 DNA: TGTGCCAGCAGTCCGCGGGAGACGGGAGGGGCAGATACGCAGTATTTT.

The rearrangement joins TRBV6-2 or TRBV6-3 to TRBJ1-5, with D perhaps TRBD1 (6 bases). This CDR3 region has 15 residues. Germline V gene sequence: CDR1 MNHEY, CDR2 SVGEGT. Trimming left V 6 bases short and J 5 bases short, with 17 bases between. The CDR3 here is CASSPYQGSYQPQHF. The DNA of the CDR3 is TGTGCCAGCAGCCCGTACCAGGGGTCCTATCAGCCCCAGCATTTT.

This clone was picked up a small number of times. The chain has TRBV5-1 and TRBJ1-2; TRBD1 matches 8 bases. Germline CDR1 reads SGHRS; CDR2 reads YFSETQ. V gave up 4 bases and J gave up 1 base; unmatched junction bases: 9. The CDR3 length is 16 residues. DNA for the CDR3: TGCGCCAGCAGCCGAGAACCGGGACAGGATAACTATGGCTACACCTTC. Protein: CASSREPGQDNYGYTF.

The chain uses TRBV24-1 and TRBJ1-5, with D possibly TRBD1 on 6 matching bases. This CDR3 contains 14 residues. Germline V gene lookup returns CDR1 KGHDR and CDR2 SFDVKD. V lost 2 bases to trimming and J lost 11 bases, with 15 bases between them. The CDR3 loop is CATSDWTAHGTQHF. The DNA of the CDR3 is TGTGCCACCAGTGATTGGACAGCCCATGGGACCCAGCATTTT.

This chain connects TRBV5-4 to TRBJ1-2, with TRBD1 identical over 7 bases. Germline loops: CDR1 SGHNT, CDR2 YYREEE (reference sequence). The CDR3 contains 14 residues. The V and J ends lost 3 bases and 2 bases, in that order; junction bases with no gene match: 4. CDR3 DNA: TGTGCCAGCAGCTCCGGGACAGAGAACTATGGCTACACCTTC. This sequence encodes CASSSGTENYGYTF.

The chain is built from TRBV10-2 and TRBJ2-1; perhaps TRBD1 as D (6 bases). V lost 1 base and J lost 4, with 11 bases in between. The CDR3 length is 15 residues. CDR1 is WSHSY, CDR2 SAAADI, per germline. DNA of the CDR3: TGCGCCAGCAGTGAGTTCGGGACACCTTACAATGAGCAGTTCTTC. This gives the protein CASSEFGTPYNEQFF.

The CDR3 region has the DNA TGTGCCAGTAGTATATCGGCAGGGTCCTACGAGCAGTACTTC. It translates to CASSISAGSYEQYF. The genes are TRBV19 and TRBJ2-7; TRBD1 might be the D (5 bases). In germline, CDR1 is LNHDA, CDR2 SQIVND (reference sequence). V dropped 2 bases and J dropped 1 base, with 9 bases sitting between them. The CDR3 sequence is 14 residues long.

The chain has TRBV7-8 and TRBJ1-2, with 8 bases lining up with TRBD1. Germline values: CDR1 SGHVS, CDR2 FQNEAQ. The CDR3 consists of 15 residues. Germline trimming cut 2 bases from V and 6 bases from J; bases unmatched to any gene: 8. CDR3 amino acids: CASSLPDRGGDGYTF. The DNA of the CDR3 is TGTGCCAGCAGCTTACCCGACAGGGGCGGCGATGGCTACACCTTC.

The CDR3 DNA follows: TGTGCCAGCCGGGGCGGACAGGGGATCTACGAGCAGTACTTC. It specifies CASRGGQGIYEQYF. The chain combines TRBV6-5 with TRBJ2-7, with 9 bases aligning to TRBD1. The length of the CDR3 is 14 residues. The germline CDR1 and CDR2 sequences are MNHEY and SVGAGI. The ends lost 8 bases at V and 3 bases at J; junction bases unmatched: 8.

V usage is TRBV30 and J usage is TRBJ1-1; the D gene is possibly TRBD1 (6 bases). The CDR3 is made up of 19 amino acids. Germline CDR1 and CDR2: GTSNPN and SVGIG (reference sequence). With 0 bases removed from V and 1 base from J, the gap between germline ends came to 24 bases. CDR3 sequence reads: CAWSVGLGGARWANTEAFF. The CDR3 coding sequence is TGTGCCTGGAGTGTAGGATTGGGGGGGGCACGGTGGGCGAACACTGAAGCTTTCTTT. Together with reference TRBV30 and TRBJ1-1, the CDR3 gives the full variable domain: SQTIHQWPATLVQPVGSPLSLECTVEGTSNPNLYWYRQAAGRGLQLLFYSVGIGQISSEVPQNLSASRPQDRQFILSSKKLLLSDSGFYLCAWSVGLGGARWANTEAFFGQGTRLTVV.

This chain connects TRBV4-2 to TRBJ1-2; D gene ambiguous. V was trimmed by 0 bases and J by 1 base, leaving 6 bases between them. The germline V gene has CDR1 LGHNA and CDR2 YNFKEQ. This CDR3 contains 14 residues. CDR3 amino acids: CASSQDIVNYGYTF. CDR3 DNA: TGTGCCAGCAGCCAAGATATAGTTAACTATGGCTACACCTTC.

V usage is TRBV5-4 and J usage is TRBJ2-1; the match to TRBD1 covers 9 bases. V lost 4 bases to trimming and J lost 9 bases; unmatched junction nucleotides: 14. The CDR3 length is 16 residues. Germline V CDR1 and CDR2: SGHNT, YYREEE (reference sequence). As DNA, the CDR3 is TGTGCCAGCAGCCTCGGGACAGGGCGATCGTATGGTGAGCAGTTCTTC. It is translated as CASSLGTGRSYGEQFF.

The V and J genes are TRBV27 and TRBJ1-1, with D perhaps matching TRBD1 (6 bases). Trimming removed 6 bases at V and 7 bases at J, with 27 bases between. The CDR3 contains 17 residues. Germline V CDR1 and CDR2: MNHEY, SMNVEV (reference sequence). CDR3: CASSFAATGKRDGEAFF. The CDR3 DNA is TGTGCCAGCAGCTTTGCCGCAACAGGGAAACGAGACGGTGAAGCTTTCTTT.

The CDR3 sequence: CASSLRTERPNYGYTF. DNA of the CDR3: TGTGCCAGTAGTCTGCGGACAGAACGACCTAACTATGGCTACACCTTC. The chain uses TRBV19 and TRBJ1-2; D perhaps matches TRBD1 (6 bases). V was trimmed by 5 bases and J by 0 bases, leaving 16 bases between them. CDR1 is LNHDA, CDR2 SQIVND, per germline (reference sequence). The CDR3 spans 16 residues.

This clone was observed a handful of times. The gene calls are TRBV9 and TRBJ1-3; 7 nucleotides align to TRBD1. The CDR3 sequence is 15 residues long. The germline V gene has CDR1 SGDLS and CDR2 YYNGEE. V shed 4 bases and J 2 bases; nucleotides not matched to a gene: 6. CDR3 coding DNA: TGTGCCAGCAGCCCATCGACAGGGACTGGAAACACCATATATTTT. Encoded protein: CASSPSTGTGNTIYF. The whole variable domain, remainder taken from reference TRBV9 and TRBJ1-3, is DSGVTQTPKHLITATGQRVTLRCSPRSGDLSVYWYQQSLDQGLQFLIQYYNGEERAKGNILERFSAQQFPDLHSELNLSSLELGDSALYFCASSPSTGTGNTIYFGEGSWLTVV.